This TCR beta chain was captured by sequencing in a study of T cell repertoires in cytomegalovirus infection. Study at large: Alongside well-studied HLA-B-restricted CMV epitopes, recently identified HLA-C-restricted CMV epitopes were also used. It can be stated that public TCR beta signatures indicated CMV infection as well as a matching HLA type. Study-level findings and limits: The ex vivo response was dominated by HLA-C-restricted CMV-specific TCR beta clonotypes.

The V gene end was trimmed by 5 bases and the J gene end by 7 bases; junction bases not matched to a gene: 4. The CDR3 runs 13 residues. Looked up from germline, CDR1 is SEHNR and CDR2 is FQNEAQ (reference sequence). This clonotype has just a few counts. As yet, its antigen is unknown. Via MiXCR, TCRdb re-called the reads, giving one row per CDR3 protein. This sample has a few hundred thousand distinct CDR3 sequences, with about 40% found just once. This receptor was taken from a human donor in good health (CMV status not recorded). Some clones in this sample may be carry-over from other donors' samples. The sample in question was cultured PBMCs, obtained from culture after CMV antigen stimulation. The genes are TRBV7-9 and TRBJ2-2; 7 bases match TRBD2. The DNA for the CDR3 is TGTGCCAGCAGCCCGGGGGGTCTCGGGGAGCTGTTTTTT. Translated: CASSPGGLGELFF.